The 21 T cell receptor beta chains given below trace back to one sample, sequenced in a study of T-cell reconstitution after alpha-beta-depleted transplantation in children (dated by TCRdb to 2016 to 2017). Library preparation used PCR. The sequencing machine was an Illumina HiSeq 2500. TCR libraries were prepared with molecular barcoding, using unique molecular identifiers to normalize TCRbeta repertoire quantification. Clones were called with MiXCR by TCRdb after fastp trimmed the public reads at Q25, and only in-frame beta chains were retained. Entries are consolidated by CDR3 protein sequence, retaining the most common genes and DNA. The sample table contains roughly 500,000 distinct CDR3 sequences; only one count was recorded for 30% to 35% of them. The ten largest clones capture around 2.4% of the sample. The specimen comprised PBMCs from the stem cell graft donor, sampled from the stem cell graft. The source is a human donor who donated a stem cell graft to a child with aplastic anemia.

CDR3 nucleotide sequence: TGCGCCAGCAGCTTGAGTGTAACGGGACTAGCGCCTAATGAGCAGTTCTTC. Its translation is CASSLSVTGLAPNEQFF. The chain recombines TRBV5-1 with TRBJ2-1; 10 bases agree with TRBD2. The CDR3 covers 17 residues. Trimming took 1 base from V and 7 from J; bases not matched to a gene: 11. Germline CDR1 is SGHRS and CDR2 is YFSETQ.

The chain uses TRBV5-5 and TRBJ1-1, with TRBD1 identical over 7 bases. V gave up 6 bases and J gave up 0 bases; unmatched junction bases: 11. Germline V lookup: CDR1 SGHKS, CDR2 YYEKEE (reference sequence). CDR3 length: 16 residues. CDR3 nucleotides: TGTGCCAGCAACCAGGTACCAGGGGGTGTGAACACTGAAGCTTTCTTT. Translation: CASNQVPGGVNTEAFF.

This clonotype was recorded a few times. The rearrangement links TRBV6-6 to TRBJ2-5; D possibly uses TRBD1 or TRBD2 (5 bases each). V was pared by 10 bases and J by 5 bases, with 17 bases between. There are 13 residues in the CDR3. Germline loops: CDR1 MNHNY, CDR2 SVGAGI (reference sequence). CDR3 nucleotides: TGTGCCACCACTCGGGGCTCGGGGGAGACCCAGTACTTC. This gives the protein CATTRGSGETQYF.

The V call is TRBV6-1, the J call TRBJ1-4; 7 bases fit TRBD1. CDR3 length equals 14 residues. V dropped 6 bases and J dropped 7; count of bases not matched to a gene: 8. Looked up from germline, CDR1 is MNHNS and CDR2 is SASEGT. The CDR3 DNA is TGTGCCAGCAGCCCCGGAGGGGGCGGTGAAAAACTGTTTTTT. Translating gives CASSPGGGGEKLFF.

The chain joins TRBV29-1 to TRBJ2-7; 11 positions agree with TRBD1. This CDR3 spans 13 amino acids. The V gene's germline CDR1 is SQVTM and CDR2 ANQGSEA. V dropped 7 bases and J dropped 6; count of bases not matched to a gene: 8. As DNA, the CDR3 is TGCAGCGGTGGACCCGGGACAGGGGGCGAGCAGTACTTC. Translated, it gives CSGGPGTGGEQYF.

The V call is TRBV5-1, the J call TRBJ2-1; TRBD2 might be the D (6 bases). CDR3 length equals 15 residues. V was cut by 2 bases and J by 2 bases, with 11 bases left in between. Germline loops: CDR1 SGHRS, CDR2 YFSETQ. This chain's CDR3 is CASSLTGETYNEQFF. In DNA form, the CDR3 reads TGCGCCAGCAGCTTAACGGGAGAAACCTACAATGAGCAGTTCTTC.

A few counts support this clonotype. The chain is built from TRBV12-3 or TRBV12-4 and TRBJ2-5; no clear D gene. The V end lost 3 bases, the J end lost 4 bases, and 9 bases lay between the germline ends. CDR3 length equals 13 residues. The CDR3 bases are TGTGCCAGCAGTTTGCCCCCGGGAGAGACCCAGTACTTC. Its translation is CASSLPPGETQYF.

The V gene is TRBV27, the J gene TRBJ2-1; the D gene is possibly TRBD2 (6 bases). V was pared by 3 bases and J by 7 bases, with 19 bases between. Germline CDR1 reads MNHEY; CDR2 reads SMNVEV (reference sequence). The CDR3 contains 16 residues. Here the CDR3 DNA reads TGTGCCAGCAGTTTGAGAATTTCGGGGGTGGGGAATGAGCAGTTCTTC. Translated: CASSLRISGVGNEQFF.

This clonotype showed up just a few times. The chain joins TRBV10-3 to TRBJ2-1, with 7 bases fitting TRBD2. The CDR3 spans 14 residues. The junction had 15 bases not matched to a gene; V was cut back by 10 bases and J by 9 bases. Germline V gene lookup returns CDR1 ENHRY and CDR2 SYGVKD. The CDR3 DNA reads as TGTGCCACCACCCAGAGCGGGGCCCAGGGTGAGCAGTTCTTC. Translation gives CATTQSGAQGEQFF.

The chain couples TRBV7-2 to TRBJ1-2; D is possibly TRBD1 (5 bases). Germline assignment: CDR1 SGHTA and CDR2 FQGNSA. Trimming cost V 1 base and J 8 bases, with 8 bases left between them. The CDR3 is 12 amino acids. CDR3 residues: CASSLVGLGYTF. CDR3 nucleotide sequence: TGTGCCAGCAGCTTAGTGGGGCTCGGCTACACCTTC.

In its sample, this clonotype was seen a few times. DNA for the CDR3: TGTGCCAGCTCACCTCCCGTATCACAAGGCTACACCTTC. Protein product: CASSPPVSQGYTF. V is TRBV18 and J is TRBJ1-2; D is unresolved. V was shortened by 3 bases and J by 8 bases, with 13 bases between the two germline ends. The V gene's germline CDR1 is KGHSH and CDR2 LQKENI. The CDR3 is made up of 13 amino acids.

This chain joins TRBV6-6 and TRBJ1-1; D call uncertain. CDR1 is MNHNY, CDR2 SVGAGI, per germline (reference sequence). V gave up 5 bases and J gave up 5 bases, with 9 bases separating them. This CDR3 is 12 amino acids long. The CDR3 region is CASSLRETEAFF. The CDR3 coding sequence is TGTGCCAGCAGTCTCCGGGAGACTGAAGCTTTCTTT.

The chain is built from TRBV24-1 and TRBJ2-1; D ambiguous. The CDR3 is 14 residues long. V lost 5 bases and J 2 bases, leaving 9 bases between the germline ends. CDR1 and CDR2 from the germline V gene are KGHDR and SFDVKD. The CDR3 spells CATSAAAPYNEQFF. CDR3 DNA: TGTGCCACCAGTGCTGCGGCCCCCTACAATGAGCAGTTCTTC.

This clonotype was seen more than once but under ten times. V gene TRBV12-3 or TRBV12-4 combines with J gene TRBJ2-7; no clear D gene. V dropped 3 bases and J dropped 5 bases, with 14 bases sitting between them. This CDR3 region has 14 residues. The CDR3 loop reads CASSFGVMDHEQYF. CDR3 nucleotides: TGTGCCAGCAGTTTTGGGGTGATGGACCACGAGCAGTACTTC.

The genes are TRBV7-2 and TRBJ2-7, with TRBD1 identical over 10 bases. Germline CDR1 is SGHTA and CDR2 is FQGNSA. The CDR3 is made up of 16 amino acids. The trim removed 1 base at V and 2 bases at J, leaving 5 bases unmatched. Here the CDR3 DNA reads TGTGCCAGCAGCTTAGGTCCGGGACAGGGGACCTACGAGCAGTACGTC. Translated, it gives CASSLGPGQGTYEQYV.

This clonotype was observed a few times. The V gene is TRBV18, the J gene TRBJ1-5, with D possibly being TRBD1 (6 bases). Trimming shortened V by 4 bases and J by 4 bases, and 11 bases separated the two germline ends. CDR3 size: 14 residues. The germline V gene encodes CDR1 KGHSH and CDR2 LQKENI. The CDR3 nucleotides read TGTGCCAGCTCACTCCTACAGGGTAATCAGCCCCAGCATTTT. Translated, it gives CASSLLQGNQPQHF.

The chain links TRBV7-8 to TRBJ2-3; the match to TRBD2 covers 7 bases. The germline CDR1 and CDR2 sequences are SGHVS and FQNEAQ. Losses at the gene ends were 4 bases for V and 4 bases for J; bases not matched to a gene: 11. The CDR3 loop spans 16 amino acids. The CDR3 spells CASSWEGLGHADTQYF. The DNA of the CDR3 is TGTGCCAGCAGCTGGGAGGGACTGGGGCACGCAGATACGCAGTATTTT. Supplemented by reference TRBV7-8 and TRBJ2-3, the full variable domain reads GAGVSQSPRYKVAKRGQDVALRCDPISGHVSLFWYQQALGQGPEFLTYFQNEAQLDKSGLPSDRFFAERPEGSVSTLKIQRTQQEDSAVYLCASSWEGLGHADTQYFGPGTRLTVL.

The V call is TRBV11-2, the J call TRBJ2-7, with 9 bases lining up with TRBD1. The ends lost 2 bases at V and 7 bases at J; junction bases unmatched: 15. Looked up from germline, CDR1 is SGHAT and CDR2 is FQNNGV. The CDR3 has 17 residues. The CDR3 reads CASSLRQGVPRGKEQYF. The DNA for the CDR3 is TGTGCCAGCAGCTTAAGACAGGGGGTGCCCCGGGGAAAGGAGCAGTACTTC.

The chain uses TRBV28 and TRBJ2-5; a possible D gene is TRBD2 (6 bases). From germline, CDR1 is MDHEN and CDR2 SYDVKM. There are 13 residues in the CDR3. Trimming stripped 6 bases from V and 7 bases from J, with 15 bases between. CDR3: CASSPARESTQYF. The CDR3 DNA follows: TGTGCCAGCAGCCCGGCGCGGGAATCGACCCAGTACTTC.

This clonotype showed up just a few times. The CDR3 nucleotides are TGTGCCAGCAGCATGGCGGTGGGGGAAGACGAGCAGTACTTC. Its translation is CASSMAVGEDEQYF. The rearrangement links TRBV7-6 to TRBJ2-7; D possibly matches TRBD1 or TRBD2 (5 bases each). Trimming pared 5 bases from V and 5 bases from J, leaving 16 bases between. The CDR3 contains 14 residues. Germline CDR1 reads SGHVS; CDR2 reads FNYEAQ.

This clonotype was found a few times. This chain links TRBV6-1 with TRBJ2-1; no clear D. This CDR3 has 13 amino acids. V was shortened by 4 bases and J by 3 bases, with 7 bases between the two germline ends. Looked up from germline, CDR1 is MNHNS and CDR2 is SASEGT. DNA of the CDR3: TGTGCCAGCAGTGTGGGCATCTACAATGAGCAGTTCTTC. Residues: CASSVGIYNEQFF.